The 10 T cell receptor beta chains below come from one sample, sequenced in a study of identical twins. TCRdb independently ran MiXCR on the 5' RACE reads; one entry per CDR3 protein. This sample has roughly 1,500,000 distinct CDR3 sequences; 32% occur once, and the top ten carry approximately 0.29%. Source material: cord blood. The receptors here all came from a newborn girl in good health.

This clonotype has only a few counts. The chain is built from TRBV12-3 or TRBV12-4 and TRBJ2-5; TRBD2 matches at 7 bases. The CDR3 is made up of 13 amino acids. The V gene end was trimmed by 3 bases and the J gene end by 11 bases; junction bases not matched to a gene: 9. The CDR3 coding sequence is TGTGCCAGCAGTTTGGGGACTACGGATGAGCAGTACTTC. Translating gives CASSLGTTDEQYF.

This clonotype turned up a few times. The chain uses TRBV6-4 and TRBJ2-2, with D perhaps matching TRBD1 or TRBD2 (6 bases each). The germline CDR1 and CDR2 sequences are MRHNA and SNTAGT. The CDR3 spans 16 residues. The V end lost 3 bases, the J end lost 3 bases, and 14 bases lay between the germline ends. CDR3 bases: TGTGCCAGCAGTGATATAGGGGGACTGGACACCGGGGAGCTGTTTTTT. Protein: CASSDIGGLDTGELFF.

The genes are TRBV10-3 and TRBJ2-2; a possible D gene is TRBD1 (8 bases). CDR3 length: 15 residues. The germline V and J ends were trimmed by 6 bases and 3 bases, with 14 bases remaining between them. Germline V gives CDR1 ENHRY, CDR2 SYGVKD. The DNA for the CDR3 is TGTGCCATCAGGCAAACAGGGGGGGACACCGGGGAGCTGTTTTTT. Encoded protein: CAIRQTGGDTGELFF.

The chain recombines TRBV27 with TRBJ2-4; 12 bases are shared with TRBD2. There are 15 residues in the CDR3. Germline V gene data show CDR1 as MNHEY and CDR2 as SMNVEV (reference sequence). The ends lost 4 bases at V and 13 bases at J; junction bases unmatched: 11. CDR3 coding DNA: TGTGCCAGCAGTTGGCTAGCGGGGGGGCTAGTTATGCAGTACTTC. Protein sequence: CASSWLAGGLVMQYF.

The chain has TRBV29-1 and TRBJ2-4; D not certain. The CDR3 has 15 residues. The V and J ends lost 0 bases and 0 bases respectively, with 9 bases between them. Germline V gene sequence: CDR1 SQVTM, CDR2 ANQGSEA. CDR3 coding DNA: TGCAGCGTTGAAGATTTTGGGGAAGCCAAAAACATTCAGTACTTC. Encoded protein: CSVEDFGEAKNIQYF.

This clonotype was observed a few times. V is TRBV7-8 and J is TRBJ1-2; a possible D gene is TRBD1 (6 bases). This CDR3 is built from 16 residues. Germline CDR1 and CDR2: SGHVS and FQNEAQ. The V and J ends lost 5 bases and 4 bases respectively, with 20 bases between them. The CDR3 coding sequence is TGTGCCAGCAGCACCCAACGACAGGCTAACTTCTATGGCTACACCTTC. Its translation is CASSTQRQANFYGYTF.

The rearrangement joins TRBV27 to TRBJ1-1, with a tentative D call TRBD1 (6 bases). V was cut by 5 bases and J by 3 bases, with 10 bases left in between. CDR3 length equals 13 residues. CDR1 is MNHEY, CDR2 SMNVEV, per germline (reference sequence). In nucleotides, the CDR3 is TGTGCCAGCAGTGTTTCAGGGGACACTGAAGCTTTCTTT. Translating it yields CASSVSGDTEAFF.

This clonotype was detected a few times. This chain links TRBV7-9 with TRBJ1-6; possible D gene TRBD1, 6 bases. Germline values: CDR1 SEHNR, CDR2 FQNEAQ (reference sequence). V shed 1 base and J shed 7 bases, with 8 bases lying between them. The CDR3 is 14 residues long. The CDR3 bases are TGTGCCAGCAGCTTAGGGGGACAAAATTCACCCCTCCACTTT. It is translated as CASSLGGQNSPLHF.

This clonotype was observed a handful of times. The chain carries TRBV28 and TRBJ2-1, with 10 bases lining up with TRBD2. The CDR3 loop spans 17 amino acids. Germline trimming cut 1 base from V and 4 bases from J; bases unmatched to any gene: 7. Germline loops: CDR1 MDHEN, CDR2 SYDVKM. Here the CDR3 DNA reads TGTGCCAGCAGTTTATCTTACGGGACTAGCGAATACAATGAGCAGTTCTTC. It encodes CASSLSYGTSEYNEQFF.

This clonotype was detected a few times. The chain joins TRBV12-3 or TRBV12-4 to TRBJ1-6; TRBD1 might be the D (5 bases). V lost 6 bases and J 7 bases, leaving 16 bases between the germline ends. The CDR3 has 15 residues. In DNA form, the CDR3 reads TGTGCCAGCAGCCGAGAGGGCAGGGCCAATTCACCCCTCCACTTT. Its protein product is CASSREGRANSPLHF.